The 10 T cell receptor beta chains below come from one sample, sequenced in a study of blood T cell repertoires in COVID-19. Here immunoSEQ multiplex PCR was the method, and the copy in TCRdb shows in-frame clones only, minus some. The table includes about 160,000 clones, approximately 87% detected once. Sequencing was performed on peripheral blood. Receptors were obtained from a woman in her 70s with COVID-19, enrolled during active disease.

This chain joins TRBV15 and TRBJ1-5; maybe TRBD1 (5 bases). This CDR3 region has 18 residues. Between the trimmed V and J ends, which lost 0 bases and 0 bases, there was a span of 15 bases. Looked up from germline, CDR1 is LNHNV and CDR2 is YYDKDF (reference sequence). The CDR3 sequence is CATSRDTWGLYSNQPQHF. The CDR3 bases are TGTGCCACCAGCAGAGATACGTGGGGCTTATATAGCAATCAGCCCCAGCATTTT.

This chain links TRBV4-2 with TRBJ2-2, with 9 bases lining up with TRBD1. This CDR3 comprises 15 residues. Germline V CDR1 and CDR2: LGHNA, YNFKEQ. V lost 1 base to trimming and J lost 6 bases; unmatched junction nucleotides: 3. The CDR3 sequence is CASSQGDREAGELFF. The CDR3, as DNA: TGTGCCAGCAGCCAAGGGGACAGGGAGGCCGGGGAGCTGTTTTTT.

The chain couples TRBV28 to TRBJ2-7; TRBD1 aligns across 10 bases. The CDR3 consists of 14 residues. V gave up 5 bases and J gave up 5 bases; unmatched junction bases: 6. Germline CDR1 MDHEN, CDR2 SYDVKM. The CDR3 sequence is CASSGTGDYHEQYF. The CDR3 region has the DNA TGTGCCAGCAGTGGGACAGGGGATTATCACGAGCAGTACTTC.

The V gene is TRBV27, the J gene TRBJ1-4, with 9 positions matching TRBD1. This CDR3 has 14 amino acids. Germline V lookup: CDR1 MNHEY, CDR2 SMNVEV (reference sequence). V was pared by 6 bases and J by 8 bases, with 7 bases of the junction left unmatched. The CDR3 DNA follows: TGTGCCAGCAGGGGACAGGGTTTAGGAGAAAAACTGTTTTTT. Protein sequence: CASRGQGLGEKLFF.

The V gene is TRBV7-9, the J gene TRBJ1-4; no clear D gene. The CDR3 consists of 14 residues. In germline, CDR1 is SEHNR, CDR2 FQNEAQ (reference sequence). V gave up 5 bases and J gave up 2 bases, with 9 bases separating them. The chain's CDR3 is CASSPLPTNEKLFF. CDR3 bases: TGTGCCAGCAGCCCCCTACCGACTAATGAAAAACTGTTTTTT.

The chain joins TRBV3-1 (or the pseudogene TRBV3-2) to TRBJ1-5; 10 bases match TRBD1. CDR3 length: 15 residues. Germline V CDR1 and CDR2: LGHDT, YNNKEL (reference sequence). V shed 3 bases, J shed 4 bases, and the junction held 3 bases outside the gene matches. The CDR3 region is CASSQKGQGNQPQHF. The CDR3 DNA reads as TGTGCCAGCAGCCAGAAGGGACAGGGGAATCAGCCCCAGCATTTT.

This clone was recorded once. V and J are TRBV2 and TRBJ2-7, with D possibly TRBD2 on 5 matching bases. Germline V lookup: CDR1 SNHLY, CDR2 FYNNEI. V was cut by 2 bases and J by 5 bases, with 19 bases left in between. This CDR3 has 16 amino acids. CDR3 DNA sequence: TGTGCCAGCAGTGAAATAAGCCGGGGAACGGCCCACGAGCAGTACTTC. Residues: CASSEISRGTAHEQYF.

The chain employs TRBV5-1 and TRBJ1-4; D is possibly TRBD1 (5 bases). The CDR3 runs to 15 residues. Trimming took off 0 bases at V and 4 bases at J, with 10 bases between the two ends. CDR1 SGHRS and CDR2 YFSETQ come from the germline V gene. The CDR3, as DNA: TGCGCCAGCAGCTTGGAAAGGGGCAATAATGAAAAACTGTTTTTT. Its translation: CASSLERGNNEKLFF. Based on the CDR3 plus reference TRBV5-1 and TRBJ1-4, the full variable domain is KAGVTQTPRYLIKTRGQQVTLSCSPISGHRSVSWYQQTPGQGLQFLFEYFSETQRNKGNFPGRFSGRQFSNSRSEMNVSTLELGDSALYLCASSLERGNNEKLFFGSGTQLSVL.

As regards this clone: Germline is not matched at one junction end, which may reflect a read error. The chain has TRBV30 and TRBJ1-6; D is unresolved. The V gene's germline CDR1 is GTSNPN and CDR2 SVGIG (reference sequence). This CDR3 contains 14 residues. The CDR3 DNA reads as TGTGCCTGGAAGTATCGGTCCTTTAATTCACCCCTCCACTTT. Protein product: CAWKYRSFNSPLHF.

The rearrangement uses TRBV7-2 and TRBJ2-3; 9 positions match TRBD2. This CDR3 contains 16 residues. Germline V gives CDR1 SGHTA, CDR2 FQGNSA. V shed 6 bases, J shed 2 bases, and the junction held 9 bases outside the gene matches. Here the CDR3 reads CASRYTSGGPTDTQYF. The CDR3 DNA follows: TGTGCCAGCAGGTATACCAGCGGGGGGCCCACAGATACGCAGTATTTT.